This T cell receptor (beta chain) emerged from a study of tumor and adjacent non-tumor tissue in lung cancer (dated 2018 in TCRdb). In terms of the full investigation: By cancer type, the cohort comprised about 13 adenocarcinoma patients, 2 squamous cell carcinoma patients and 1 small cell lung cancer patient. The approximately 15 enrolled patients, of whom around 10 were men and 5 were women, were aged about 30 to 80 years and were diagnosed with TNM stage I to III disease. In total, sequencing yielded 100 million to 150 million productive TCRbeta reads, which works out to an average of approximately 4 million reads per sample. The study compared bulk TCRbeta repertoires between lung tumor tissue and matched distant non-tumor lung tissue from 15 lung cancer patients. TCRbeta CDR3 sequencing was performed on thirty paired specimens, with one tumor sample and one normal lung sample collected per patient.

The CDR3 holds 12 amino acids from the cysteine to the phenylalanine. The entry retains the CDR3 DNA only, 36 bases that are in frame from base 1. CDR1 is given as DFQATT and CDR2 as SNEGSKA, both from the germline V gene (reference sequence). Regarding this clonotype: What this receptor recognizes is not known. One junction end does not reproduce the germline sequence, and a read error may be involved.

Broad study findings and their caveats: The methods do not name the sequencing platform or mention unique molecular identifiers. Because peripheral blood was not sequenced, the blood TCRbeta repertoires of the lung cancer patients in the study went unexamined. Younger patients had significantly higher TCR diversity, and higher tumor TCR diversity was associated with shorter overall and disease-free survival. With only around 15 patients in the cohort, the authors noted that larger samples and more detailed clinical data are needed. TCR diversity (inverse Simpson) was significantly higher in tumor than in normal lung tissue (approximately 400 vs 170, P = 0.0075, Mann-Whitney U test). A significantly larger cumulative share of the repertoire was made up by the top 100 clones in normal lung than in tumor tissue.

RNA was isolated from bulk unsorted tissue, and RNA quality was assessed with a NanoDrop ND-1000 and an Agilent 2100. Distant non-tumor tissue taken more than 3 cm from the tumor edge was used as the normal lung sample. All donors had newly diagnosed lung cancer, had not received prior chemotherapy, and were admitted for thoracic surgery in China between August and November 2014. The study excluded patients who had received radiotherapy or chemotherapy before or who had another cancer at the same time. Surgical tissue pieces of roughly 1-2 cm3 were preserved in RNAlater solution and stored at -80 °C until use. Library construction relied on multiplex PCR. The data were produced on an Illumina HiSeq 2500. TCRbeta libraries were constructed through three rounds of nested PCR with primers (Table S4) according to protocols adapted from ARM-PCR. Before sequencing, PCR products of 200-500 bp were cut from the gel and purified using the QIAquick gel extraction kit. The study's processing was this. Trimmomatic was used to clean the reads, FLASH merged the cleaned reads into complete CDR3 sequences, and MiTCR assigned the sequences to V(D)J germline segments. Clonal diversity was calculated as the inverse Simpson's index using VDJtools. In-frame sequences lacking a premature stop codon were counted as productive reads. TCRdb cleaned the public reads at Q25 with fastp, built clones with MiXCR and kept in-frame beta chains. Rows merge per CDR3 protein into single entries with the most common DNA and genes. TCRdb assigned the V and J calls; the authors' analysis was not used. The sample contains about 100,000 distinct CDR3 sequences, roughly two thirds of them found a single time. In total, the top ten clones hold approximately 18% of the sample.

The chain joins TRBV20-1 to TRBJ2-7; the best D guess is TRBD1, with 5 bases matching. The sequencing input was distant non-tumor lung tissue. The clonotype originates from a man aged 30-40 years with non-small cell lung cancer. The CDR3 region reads CNARDSLYEQNF. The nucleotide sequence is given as TGCAATGCTAGAGACAGTTTGTACGAGCAGAACTTC.